The rows below give T cell receptor beta chains drawn from one sample of a study of graft-versus-host responses after intestinal transplantation. Libraries were prepared by immunoSEQ multiplex PCR; TCRdb keeps only in-frame clonotypes and omits some of them. The repertoire includes about 97,000 clones, around 90% of them detected once, and roughly a sixth sits in the top ten. Sequenced here: PBMCs, sampled 450 to 480 days after intestinal transplant. The receptors derive from a human patient who received an intestinal transplant, so some T cells may come from the graft donor. The CDR3 runs from the conserved cysteine through the conserved F or W. A D gene is named only where the DNA matches it firmly. For some rows the clone size is stated as once, few or many, or as a class when expanded; others skip it.

V	length	J	size	D	CDR3	DNA
TRBV10-3	14	TRBJ1-6	few	NA	CAAKVEGGNSPLHF	TGTGCCGCCAAGGTCGAGGGTGGTAATTCACCCCTCCACTTT
TRBV6-5	14	TRBJ2-3	once	NA	CASSTRADKDTQYF	TGTGCCAGCAGCACCCGGGCAGATAAAGATACGCAGTATTTT
TRBV18	13	TRBJ1-1	NA	NA	CASSPVSAAEAFF	TGTGCCAGCTCACCGGTATCGGCTGCCGAAGCTTTCTTT
TRBV5-6	14	TRBJ1-1	once	NA	CASIAMGLNTEAFF	TGTGCCAGCATCGCTATGGGTCTGAACACTGAAGCTTTCTTT
TRBV9	15	TRBJ2-1	NA	NA	CASSVGVSNYNEQFF	TGTGCCAGCAGCGTAGGGGTGTCCAACTACAATGAGCAGTTCTTC
TRBV19	11	TRBJ1-1	NA	NA	CASRSGAEAFF	TGTGCCAGTAGGTCTGGAGCCGAAGCTTTCTTT
TRBV5-6	14	TRBJ2-7	few	NA	CASTFGAGAYEQYF	TGTGCCAGCACCTTCGGGGCAGGGGCCTACGAGCAGTACTTC
TRBV19	14	TRBJ2-1	NA	NA	CASRPNSQGSEQFF	TGTGCCAGTAGGCCTAATTCCCAGGGGAGTGAGCAGTTCTTC
TRBV29-1	14	TRBJ1-3	NA	NA	CSVGGDLGGNTIYF	TGCAGCGTTGGTGGGGATTTGGGAGGAAACACCATATATTTT
TRBV6-1	16	TRBJ2-7	NA	TRBD1	CASSGKTGTATYEQYF	TGTGCCAGCAGTGGCAAGACCGGGACAGCAACCTACGAGCAGTACTTC
TRBV11-2	15	TRBJ2-3	NA	TRBD2	CASSRWLADTDTQYF	TGTGCCAGCAGCCGTTGGCTAGCGGATACAGATACGCAGTATTTT
TRBV7-9	15	TRBJ1-5	NA	TRBD1	CASSRTGDGNQPQHF	TGTGCCAGCAGCAGGACAGGGGACGGCAATCAGCCCCAGCATTTT
TRBV7-9	16	TRBJ1-3	NA	NA	CASSLGRRSSGNTIYF	TGTGCCAGCAGCTTGGGCAGGAGAAGCTCTGGAAACACCATATATTTT
TRBV5-5	15	TRBJ1-2	NA	NA	CASSPIERTSYGYTF	TGTGCCAGCAGCCCCATTGAAAGAACCTCCTATGGCTACACCTTC
TRBV13	14	TRBJ2-3	NA	TRBD2	CASSPKRLANTQYF	TGTGCCAGCAGCCCAAAACGACTAGCAAATACGCAGTATTTT
TRBV6-1	11	TRBJ2-7	NA	NA	CASSRTGEQYF	TGTGCCAGCAGTAGAACTGGGGAGCAGTACTTC
TRBV15	14	TRBJ1-1	NA	NA	CATSTPGGGTEAFF	TGTGCCACCAGTACACCCGGAGGGGGGACTGAAGCTTTCTTT
TRBV16	15	TRBJ1-2	NA	NA	CASSQWDLLNYGYTF	TGTGCCAGCAGCCAATGGGACCTGCTTAACTATGGCTACACCTTC
TRBV6-5	11	TRBJ1-1	once	NA	CASQGRVEAFF	TGTGCCAGCCAGGGTAGGGTTGAAGCTTTCTTT
TRBV6-5	13	TRBJ1-1	NA	NA	CASSYAANTEAFF	TGTGCCAGCAGTTACGCAGCTAACACTGAAGCTTTCTTT
TRBV5-5	15	TRBJ1-1	NA	NA	CASSIQPRGFAEAFF	TGTGCCAGCAGCATACAGCCTCGTGGTTTCGCTGAAGCTTTCTTT
TRBV27	13	TRBJ2-3	NA	NA	CASSFGHGDTQYF	TGTGCCAGCAGTTTTGGACACGGCGATACGCAGTATTTT
TRBV6-5	12	TRBJ2-2	NA	TRBD2	CASSGTSGELFF	TGTGCCAGCAGTGGGACTAGCGGGGAGCTGTTTTTT
TRBV19	12	TRBJ1-2	NA	TRBD1	CASRTGGRGYTF	TGTGCCAGTAGGACAGGGGGAAGAGGCTACACCTTC
TRBV27	15	TRBJ1-4	NA	NA	CASNPSGATNEKLFF	TGTGCCAGCAACCCTTCCGGTGCAACTAATGAAAAACTGTTTTTT
TRBV12-5	12	TRBJ2-7	once	NA	CASGLATYEQYF	TGTGCTAGTGGTTTGGCGACCTACGAGCAGTACTTC
TRBV5-4	15	TRBJ2-3	NA	NA	CASSPAGGGRDTQYF	TGTGCCAGCAGCCCCGCCGGAGGGGGGAGAGATACGCAGTATTTT
TRBV10-3	13	TRBJ1-2	NA	NA	CAISEPQGNGYTF	TGTGCCATCAGTGAGCCTCAGGGTAATGGCTACACCTTC
TRBV6-5	14	TRBJ1-2	NA	NA	CASSPERRTYGYTF	TGTGCCAGCAGCCCCGAGCGGAGAACCTATGGCTACACCTTC
TRBV6-4	13	TRBJ2-2	NA	NA	CASSRGMTGELFF	TGTGCCAGCAGTAGGGGGATGACCGGGGAGCTGTTTTTT